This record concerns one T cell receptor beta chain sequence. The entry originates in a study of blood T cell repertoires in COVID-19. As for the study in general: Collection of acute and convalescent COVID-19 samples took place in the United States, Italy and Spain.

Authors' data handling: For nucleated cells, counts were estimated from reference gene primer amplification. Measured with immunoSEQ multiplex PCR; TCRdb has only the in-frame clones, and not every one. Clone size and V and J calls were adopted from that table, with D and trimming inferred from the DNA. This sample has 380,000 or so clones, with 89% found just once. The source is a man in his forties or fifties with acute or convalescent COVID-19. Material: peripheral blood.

For the CDR3, the DNA is TGTGCCAGCAGCGTAGACTTCAATGAGCAGTTCTTC. This gives the protein CASSVDFNEQFF. The chain joins TRBV9 to TRBJ2-1; D uncertain. The CDR3 is 12 residues long. Germline V gene lookup returns CDR1 SGDLS and CDR2 YYNGEE. The ends were cut back, 0 bases at V and 6 bases at J, with 4 bases in the middle.